This T cell receptor (beta chain) was obtained from a study of T cells in narcolepsy (dated by TCRdb to the late 2010s). Background for the entire study: The study enrolled patients with narcolepsy type 1 or type 2 (NT1, NT2) together with healthy control donors. The study used TCR Vbeta sequencing to track clonotypes in blood and CSF while looking for autoreactive T cells in narcolepsy patients that target self-antigens of hypocretin neurons (hypocretin, TRIB2). Beyond this particular receptor, the publication reports: In plots comparing CSF and blood CD4+ T cell clonotypes from the same patient, HCRT-specific and TRIB2-specific autoreactive clonotypes were highlighted. No sequences matching autoreactive T cell clones were contained in some blood memory CD4+ repertoires from patients and controls. Patients and controls had comparable numbers of sequenced blood memory CD4+ clonotypes, averaging about 39,494 and 33,354, respectively. According to the report, autoreactive clonotypes were detected serially in the blood of the same patients and of different patients, but not in healthy controls.

V is reduced by 0 bases and J by 3 bases, leaving a spacing of 3 bases between them. As encoded in the germline V gene (reference sequence), CDR1 is LNHDA while CDR2 is SQIVND. The CDR3 holds 13 amino acids from the cysteine to the phenylalanine. Only the CDR3 DNA is retained, 39 bases long and in frame from the first base. Libraries were prepared through the immunoSEQ multiplex PCR assay. The table was pulled from immuneACCESS by TCRdb, which kept in-frame rearrangements only. Such tables lose some clones; where checked, under half of the loss comes from unresolved V genes, and the rest has no known cause. This sample has 34,000 or so clones in its table, and roughly 80% of those were observed once. The top ten hold about 4% of the sample. Regarding this clone: Its specific antigen is unknown. The sample holds no much larger clone one base away, and base qualities are not on file.

Memory CD4+ T cells were sorted ex vivo from peripheral blood of narcolepsy patients and healthy controls for TCR Vbeta sequencing. This TCR came from a human donor in good health. The rearrangement joined TRBV19 to TRBJ1-5; there is no confident call for the D gene. The source material was memory (CD45RA-) CD4+ T cells from blood. Taken with the paper, the label for cell subset or site translates to: memory T cells sorted ex vivo from peripheral blood. The CDR3 protein: CASSIELNQPQHF. The DNA sequence follows: TGTGCCAGTAGTATAGAGCTCAATCAGCCCCAGCATTTT. Outside the CDR3, residues come from the reference TRBV19 and TRBJ1-5 proteins, so the full variable domain is: DGGITQSPKYLFRKEGQNVTLSCEQNLNHDAMYWYRQDPGQGLRLIYYSQIVNDFQKGDIAEGYSVSREKKESFPLTVTSAQKNPTAFYLCASSIELNQPQHFGDGTRLSIL.